Below are 9 T cell receptor beta chains sequenced from a single sample in a study of CD8 T cells in ankylosing spondylitis. In TCRdb, the 5' RACE reads were re-called with MiXCR into one record per CDR3 protein. Of some 840,000 distinct CDR3 sequences in the sample, around 11% are singletons; the top ten hold 0.51%. Findings of the study overall: A TCR beta motif of fewer than ten highly homologous variants seemed to mark ankylosing spondylitis blood.

Antigens of these TCRs are unknown. Sequencing was carried out using blood, either unsorted or a sorted T cell fraction (not recorded which). The receptors originated from a male donor with ankylosing spondylitis.

The rearrangement joins TRBV20-1 to TRBJ2-2; 10 positions agree with TRBD2. This CDR3 region has 18 residues. From germline, CDR1 is DFQATT and CDR2 SNEGSKA (reference sequence). The V and J ends lost 0 bases and 1 base, in that order; junction bases with no gene match: 8. The CDR3 sequence: CSARDRLAGAENTGELFF. CDR3 coding DNA: TGCAGTGCTAGAGATCGGCTAGCGGGGGCTGAGAACACCGGGGAGCTGTTTTTT.

This chain links TRBV29-1 with TRBJ2-1; 7 nucleotides match TRBD1. CDR3 length equals 14 residues. Germline V gene lookup returns CDR1 SQVTM and CDR2 ANQGSEA. Unmatched junction bases numbered 3, after V lost 3 bases and J lost 1 base. The CDR3 spells CSVETGWSYNEQFF. The CDR3 coding sequence is TGCAGCGTTGAGACAGGGTGGTCCTACAATGAGCAGTTCTTC.

The CDR3 sequence is CASSFLRLAGSYEQYF. CDR3 sequence (DNA): TGTGCCAGCAGTTTCTTAAGACTAGCGGGGTCCTACGAGCAGTACTTC. The chain has TRBV28 and TRBJ2-7, with TRBD2 matching over 11 bases. The CDR3 runs 16 residues. J lost 1 base, V lost 3 bases, and 5 bases had no gene match. CDR1 and CDR2 from the germline V gene are MDHEN and SYDVKM.

This clonotype was observed a few times. The chain recombines TRBV20-1 with TRBJ2-7; D ambiguous. With 5 bases removed from V and 5 bases from J, the gap between germline ends came to 13 bases. Germline lookup yields CDR1 DFQATT and CDR2 SNEGSKA (reference sequence). CDR3 length: 12 residues. The CDR3, as DNA: TGCAGTGCTCCGGCCTTTCGCGACGAGCAGTACTTC. Encoded protein: CSAPAFRDEQYF.

CDR3 coding DNA: TGTGCCAGCTCCCAGATCGGGGGTTATTACAATGAGCAGTTCTTC. This codes for CASSQIGGYYNEQFF. The rearrangement links TRBV18 to TRBJ2-1; D may be TRBD2 (6 bases). This CDR3 is built from 15 residues. Germline V gene lookup returns CDR1 KGHSH and CDR2 LQKENI. V was pared by 6 bases and J by 4 bases, with 16 bases between.

The chain has TRBV7-2 and TRBJ2-5; 9 nucleotides align to TRBD2. CDR1 is SGHTA and CDR2 is FQGNSA in the germline V gene. J lost 2 bases, V lost 4 bases, and 5 bases had no gene match. The CDR3 contains 15 residues. CDR3 amino acids: CASSYQTSGQETQYF. CDR3 coding DNA: TGTGCCAGCAGCTACCAGACTAGCGGTCAAGAGACCCAGTACTTC.

This clonotype was seen at least ten times. This chain uses TRBV29-1 with TRBJ1-1; 7 bases align to TRBD1. The ends lost 6 bases at V and 0 bases at J; junction bases unmatched: 10. Germline lookup yields CDR1 SQVTM and CDR2 ANQGSEA. This CDR3 comprises 15 residues. This CDR3 reads CSVRPGQHMNTEAFF. In DNA, the CDR3 is TGCAGCGTCCGGCCGGGACAGCACATGAACACTGAAGCTTTCTTT.

A few counts support this clonotype. V and J are TRBV7-2 and TRBJ2-7, with a tentative D call TRBD1 (6 bases). The germline V gene has CDR1 SGHTA and CDR2 FQGNSA. This CDR3 has 14 amino acids. Trimming shortened V by 5 bases and J by 3 bases, and 14 bases separated the two germline ends. The CDR3 here is CASSTLGQFYEQYF. CDR3 bases: TGTGCCAGCAGCACCCTAGGACAGTTCTACGAGCAGTACTTC.

This clonotype was seen only a few times. The chain recombines TRBV15 with TRBJ1-4, with D unclear. Trimming stripped 1 base from V and 6 bases from J, with 12 bases between. Germline values: CDR1 LNHNV, CDR2 YYDKDF (reference sequence). The CDR3 has 15 residues. DNA for the CDR3: TGTGCCACCAGCAGAGGGCCAGGATTGGATGAAAAACTGTTTTTT. Protein: CATSRGPGLDEKLFF. The whole variable domain, remainder taken from reference TRBV15 and TRBJ1-4, is DAMVIQNPRYQVTQFGKPVTLSCSQTLNHNVMYWYQQKSSQAPKLLFHYYDKDFNNEADTPDNFQSRRPNTSFCFLDIRSPGLGDTAMYLCATSRGPGLDEKLFFGSGTQLSVL.